This T cell receptor beta chain was observed in a study of regulatory T cells in long-lasting Graves disease. Findings of the study overall: For persistent Graves' patients, TCR diversity was lower than for newly diagnosed ones.

This clonotype was observed many times. Its matching antigen is unknown. Noted time point: persistent/refractory GD, antithyroid drugs over 5 years with positive TRAb. The authors made the TCR library using RNA they extracted from PBMCs. Graves' disease diagnosis followed American Thyroid Association guidelines. Blood from the periphery, approximately 10 milliliters in all, was drawn into EDTA tubes. The CDR3 covers 13 residues. The V gene's germline CDR1 is SGHTA and CDR2 FQGNSA. Trimming pared 6 bases from V and 4 bases from J, leaving 13 bases between. The authors built TCR beta libraries using iRepertoire HTBI primers and Arm-PCR of CDR3 regions. Authors' processing steps: Taken together, the samples had 60 or so TRBV and 13 to 15 TRBJ segments identified. TCRdb recomputed calls from the multiplex PCR reads with MiXCR, one row per CDR3 protein. These V and J calls originate from TCRdb's pipeline instead of the authors' own analysis. The sample carries roughly 450,000 distinct CDR3 sequences, under 25% recorded once.

The source is a female donor with Graves disease. The chain recombines TRBV7-2 with TRBJ2-7; D ambiguous. Sequenced material: peripheral blood mononuclear cells (PBMCs), taken when the disease was refractory, from a patient treated with antithyroid drugs. Here the CDR3 reads CASSKERMYEQYF. DNA for the CDR3: TGTGCCAGCAGTAAAGAACGGATGTACGAGCAGTACTTC.